Shown below are 23 T cell receptor beta chains from a single sample sequenced in a study of blood T cell repertoires in COVID-19. Sequencing used immunoSEQ multiplex PCR; TCRdb keeps in-frame clones, though not all of them. The sample yields roughly 150,000 clones, approximately 79% seen once. Sequencing input: PBMCs or T cells enriched from blood (not recorded which). These receptors all stem from a man aged 45 to 65 who had recovered from COVID-19.

This chain links TRBV6-6 with TRBJ1-3; a possible D gene is TRBD1 (5 bases). V lost 5 bases to trimming and J lost 0 bases, with 14 bases between them. Germline V lookup: CDR1 MNHNY, CDR2 SVGAGI (reference sequence). CDR3 length: 16 residues. CDR3 region: CASSRLQAVSGNTIYF. The DNA for the CDR3 is TGTGCCAGCAGTAGATTACAGGCCGTCTCTGGAAACACCATATATTTT.

This clone was seen more than once but under ten times. This chain connects TRBV5-1 to TRBJ1-6, with 9 bases that match TRBD1. In germline, CDR1 is SGHRS, CDR2 YFSETQ. V dropped 5 bases and J dropped 7; count of bases not matched to a gene: 10. This CDR3 contains 16 residues. The CDR3 reads CASRNLQGAGNSPLHF. CDR3 nucleotide sequence: TGCGCCAGCAGGAACCTACAGGGGGCCGGGAATTCACCCCTCCACTTT.

This clone occurred once. CDR3: CASSERGTGELFF. CDR3 coding DNA: TGTGCCAGCAGTGAAAGAGGAACCGGGGAGCTGTTTTTT. The chain carries TRBV2 and TRBJ2-2; D remains ambiguous. Between the trimmed V and J ends, which lost 2 bases and 5 bases, there was a span of 6 bases. The CDR3 runs to 13 residues. Germline-derived CDR1 and CDR2 are SNHLY and FYNNEI.

The V gene is TRBV7-9, the J gene TRBJ2-7; 8 bases align to TRBD1. The CDR3 contains 15 residues. Germline loops: CDR1 SEHNR, CDR2 FQNEAQ (reference sequence). V lost 5 bases to trimming and J lost 4 bases; unmatched junction nucleotides: 10. The CDR3 sequence is CASSRSGTGAYEQYF. The DNA of the CDR3 is TGTGCCAGCAGCCGCTCCGGGACAGGCGCTTACGAGCAGTACTTC.

The J gene is TRBJ1-5, the V gene TRBV19; 9 bases agree with TRBD1. The CDR3 is 15 amino acids. Germline values: CDR1 LNHDA, CDR2 SQIVND (reference sequence). J was trimmed by 7 bases and V by 1 base; bases with no gene match: 5. DNA of the CDR3: TGTGCCAGTAGTATAGGGGACAGGGTATTCCAGCCCCAGCATTTT. Protein sequence: CASSIGDRVFQPQHF.

V is TRBV29-1 and J is TRBJ1-2; the D is unclear. Trimming shortened V by 4 bases and J by 4 bases, and 7 bases separated the two germline ends. CDR3 size: 11 residues. Germline assignment: CDR1 SQVTM and CDR2 ANQGSEA. CDR3 loop: CSVVTAYGYTF. DNA of the CDR3: TGCAGCGTTGTTACAGCCTATGGCTACACCTTC.

CDR3 sequence: CASRRDRPGELFF. In DNA, the CDR3 is TGTGCCAGCAGGCGGGACCGCCCCGGGGAGCTGTTTTTT. The chain links TRBV2 to TRBJ2-2; weak D call: TRBD2 (6 bases). Trimming shortened V by 6 bases and J by 6 bases, and 11 bases separated the two germline ends. Per the germline V gene, CDR1 is SNHLY and CDR2 is FYNNEI. This CDR3 contains 13 residues.

The J gene is TRBJ2-5, the V gene TRBV10-3, with a weak D call TRBD1 (6 bases). The CDR3 runs to 15 residues. V was cut by 10 bases and J by 0 bases, with 18 bases left in between. CDR1 ENHRY and CDR2 SYGVKD come from the germline V gene. CDR3 in DNA: TGTGCCACCCAACCACAGGGCCGGTACCAAGAGACCCAGTACTTC. Translated, it gives CATQPQGRYQETQYF.

The V and J genes are TRBV7-9 and TRBJ1-3, with 8 bases aligning to TRBD1. J lost 4 bases, V lost 2 bases, and 7 bases had no gene match. Germline CDR1 and CDR2: SEHNR and FQNEAQ (reference sequence). CDR3 length: 16 residues. In nucleotides, the CDR3 is TGTGCCAGCAGCTTAATTGGACAGGGCACCGGAAACACCATATATTTT. Protein product: CASSLIGQGTGNTIYF.

The rearrangement joins TRBV6-1 to TRBJ2-3; possibly TRBD1 for D (5 bases). The V end was cut by 2 bases, the J end by 8 bases, with 8 bases between. Germline V lookup: CDR1 MNHNS, CDR2 SASEGT. This CDR3 has 12 residues. The CDR3 DNA follows: TGTGCCAGCAGTGAACATGACAGTACGCAGTATTTT. Encoded protein: CASSEHDSTQYF.

This clone was found once. The chain couples TRBV9 to TRBJ1-2; D unclear. Germline CDR1 SGDLS, CDR2 YYNGEE. Trimming pared 3 bases from V and 5 bases from J, leaving 14 bases between. This CDR3 has 14 amino acids. CDR3 loop: CASSARTLGYGYTF. Here the CDR3 DNA reads TGTGCCAGCAGCGCTCGAACTCTAGGTTATGGCTACACCTTC.

The chain joins TRBV3-1 (or the pseudogene TRBV3-2) to TRBJ1-1; 7 nucleotides line up with TRBD1. Germline loops: CDR1 LGHDT, CDR2 YNNKEL (reference sequence). The CDR3 loop spans 19 amino acids. V shed 3 bases, J shed 1 base, and the junction held 17 bases outside the gene matches. This chain's CDR3 is CASSQYRGTAVKWNTEAFF. In DNA form, the CDR3 reads TGTGCCAGCAGCCAGTACCGAGGGACAGCGGTAAAATGGAACACTGAAGCTTTCTTT.

This clone occurred a few times. The rearrangement links TRBV7-2 to TRBJ1-6; 7 bases are a match to TRBD1. V dropped 7 bases and J dropped 5; count of bases not matched to a gene: 5. The CDR3 spans 14 residues. Germline V CDR1 and CDR2: SGHTA, FQGNSA. CDR3 region: CASNGQGDNSPLHF. The CDR3 DNA reads as TGTGCCAGCAACGGCCAGGGGGATAATTCACCCCTCCACTTT.

As DNA, the CDR3 is TGTGCCAGCAGGAGACAGGGCTACTATGGCTACACCTTC. Its translation: CASRRQGYYGYTF. The chain carries TRBV27 and TRBJ1-2; 7 bases fit TRBD1. There are 13 residues in the CDR3. Trimming cost V 6 bases and J 3 bases; bases outside gene matches: 4. Germline CDR1 is MNHEY and CDR2 is SMNVEV (reference sequence).

The CDR3 region has the DNA TGTGCCAGCAGCTTAGTAGGTGGGCCTAAGAATGAGCAGTTCTTC. Encoded protein: CASSLVGGPKNEQFF. The J gene is TRBJ2-1, the V gene TRBV7-9; D is undetermined. V lost 1 base and J 7 bases, leaving 14 bases between the germline ends. The CDR3 has 15 residues. CDR1 SEHNR and CDR2 FQNEAQ come from the germline V gene (reference sequence).

The rearrangement uses TRBV5-4 and TRBJ2-1; 7 positions agree with TRBD2. V was clipped by 0 bases and J by 7 bases; unmatched bases: 1. This CDR3 contains 13 residues. The germline CDR1 and CDR2 sequences are SGHNT and YYREEE (reference sequence). CDR3 region: CASSLVGGNEQFF. CDR3 in DNA: TGTGCCAGCAGCTTGGTGGGGGGGAATGAGCAGTTCTTC.

This chain joins TRBV5-1 and TRBJ1-2; the match to TRBD1 covers 9 bases. The length of the CDR3 is 16 residues. The V gene end was trimmed by 3 bases and the J gene end by 5 bases; junction bases not matched to a gene: 11. CDR1 and CDR2 (germline): SGHRS, YFSETQ. The DNA of the CDR3 is TGCGCCAGCAGCTCGAGAGAACAGGGGGCGAGGTATGGCTACACCTTC. This codes for CASSSREQGARYGYTF.

This chain joins TRBV9 and TRBJ2-4; 11 bases line up with TRBD2. V was clipped by 0 bases and J by 1 base; unmatched bases: 9. CDR3 size: 19 residues. Germline lookup yields CDR1 SGDLS and CDR2 YYNGEE. The chain's CDR3 is CASSVADSGGAGAKNIQYF. DNA for the CDR3: TGTGCCAGCAGCGTAGCAGATAGCGGGGGGGCTGGGGCCAAAAACATTCAGTACTTC.

This clone was picked up one time. The chain is built from TRBV10-3 and TRBJ1-5; D gene uncertain. Germline V gene sequence: CDR1 ENHRY, CDR2 SYGVKD. There are 13 residues in the CDR3. CDR3 in DNA: TGTTCCACCGGGGTTGGCTTAAATCAGCCCCAGCATTTT. It yields the protein CSTGVGLNQPQHF.

The rearrangement uses TRBV19 and TRBJ2-5; D is ambiguous. The CDR3 length is 14 residues. Germline assignment: CDR1 LNHDA and CDR2 SQIVND (reference sequence). Trimming cost V 2 bases and J 2 bases, with 9 bases left between them. CDR3 sequence reads: CASSITGIQETQYF. In DNA, the CDR3 is TGTGCCAGTAGTATAACGGGTATTCAAGAGACCCAGTACTTC. The full variable domain, rest sourced from reference TRBV19 and TRBJ2-5, is DGGITQSPKYLFRKEGQNVTLSCEQNLNHDAMYWYRQDPGQGLRLIYYSQIVNDFQKGDIAEGYSVSREKKESFPLTVTSAQKNPTAFYLCASSITGIQETQYFGPGTRLLVL.

The CDR3 DNA reads TGCAGTGCTAGTGACCCCGACAGGGGCGGCTACGAGCAGTACTTC. It is translated as CSASDPDRGGYEQYF. This chain uses TRBV20-1 with TRBJ2-7; 8 bases are shared with TRBD1. Germline-derived CDR1 and CDR2 are DFQATT and SNEGSKA (reference sequence). J gave up 3 bases and V 3 bases, and 10 bases lay outside the gene matches. The CDR3 contains 15 residues.

The V gene is TRBV2, the J gene TRBJ1-2; TRBD1 matches 9 bases. This CDR3 contains 15 residues. Germline CDR1 and CDR2: SNHLY and FYNNEI. Trimming took 7 bases from V and 2 from J; bases not matched to a gene: 8. The CDR3 nucleotides are TGTGCCAGCAAAACCGACAGGGGGGGGAACTATGGCTACACCTTC. Its translation: CASKTDRGGNYGYTF.

This clone has only one observation. The rearrangement joins TRBV6-2 or TRBV6-3 to TRBJ1-6; 10 nucleotides agree with TRBD1. Per germline, CDR1 MNHEY and CDR2 SVGEGT. CDR3 length equals 15 residues. J lost 10 bases, V lost 3 bases, and 6 bases had no gene match. The CDR3 DNA is TGTGCCAGCAGTTATCAGGGACAGGGGAACTCACCCCTCCACTTT. Translating gives CASSYQGQGNSPLHF.